Reported below is one TCR beta chain. Its matching antigen is unknown. This specimen belongs to a study of T cells in Graves' hyperthyroidism and ophthalmopathy. Points from the study as a whole: In blood, most of the thyroid clonotypes expanded above 0.001 were also present. Ophthalmopathy was model-predicted a median roughly six months pre-onset.

J gave up 3 bases and V 5 bases, and 5 bases lay outside the gene matches. CDR3 size: 14 residues. CDR1 and CDR2 from the germline V gene are MDHEN and SYDVKM. Regions amplified from RNA transcripts were the TCR beta CDR3 regions. RT-PCR in the first round (using the HTBI primer set) targeted the TCR CDR3. TCRdb passed the multiplex PCR reads through MiXCR, listing each CDR3 protein once. The sample holds about 350,000 distinct CDR3 sequences; about 15% are singletons and the top ten take approximately 23%. Patients aged 18 to 65 had newly diagnosed hyperthyroidism lasting under 2 months. Exclusion followed for patients with uncontrolled infection, other autoimmune disease, pregnancy or lactation.

This receptor was taken from a woman in her 30s with Graves' hyperthyroidism. What was sequenced was blood. The chain has TRBV28 and TRBJ2-7; the match to TRBD1 covers 9 bases. The CDR3 is CASSEGQGDYEQYF. For the CDR3, the DNA is TGTGCCAGCAGTGAGGGACAGGGAGACTACGAGCAGTACTTC.